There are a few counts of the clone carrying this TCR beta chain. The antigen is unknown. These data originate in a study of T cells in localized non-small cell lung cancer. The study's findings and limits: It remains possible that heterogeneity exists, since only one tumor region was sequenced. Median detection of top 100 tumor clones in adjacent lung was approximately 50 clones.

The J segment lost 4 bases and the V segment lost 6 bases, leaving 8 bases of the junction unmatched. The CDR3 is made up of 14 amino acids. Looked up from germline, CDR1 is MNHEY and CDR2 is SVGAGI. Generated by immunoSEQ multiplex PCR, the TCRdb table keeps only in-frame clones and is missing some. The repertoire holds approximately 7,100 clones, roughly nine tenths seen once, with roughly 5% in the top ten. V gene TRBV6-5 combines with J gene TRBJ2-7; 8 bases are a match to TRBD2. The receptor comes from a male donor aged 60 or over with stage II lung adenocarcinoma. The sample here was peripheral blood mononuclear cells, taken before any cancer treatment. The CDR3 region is CASRTSAFTYEQYF. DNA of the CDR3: TGTGCCAGCAGGACTAGCGCTTTTACGTACGAGCAGTACTTC.